A selection of T cell receptor beta chains follows, all from one sample in a study of early T cells in non-severe SARS-CoV-2 infection. A single record per CDR3 protein comes from TCRdb applying MiXCR to the 5' RACE reads. The table has 37,000 or so distinct CDR3 sequences, 5.8% seen once; the top ten hold about 26%. The specimen sequenced was whole blood. These receptors were collected from an adult who was a healthcare worker with PCR-confirmed SARS-CoV-2 infection or an uninfected control (not recorded which). CDR3s include the opening cysteine and the closing phenylalanine or tryptophan. The order of the fields is V gene, D gene, J gene, clone size, CDR3 DNA, CDR3 protein. D genes are given only for firm matches. Part of the rows lack a size; the others show once, few, many or a class for expanded clones.

TRBV12-3/TRBV12-4	TRBD2	TRBJ2-3	many	TGTGCCAGCAGTTGGGACAGGACTTGGACTAGCGGGGACACAGATACGCAGTATTTT	CASSWDRTWTSGDTDTQYF
TRBV5-6	TRBD1	TRBJ2-2	few	TGTGCCAGCAGATTCAGGGGGCGGTACACCGGGGAGCTGTTTTTT	CASRFRGRYTGELFF
TRBV3-1	TRBD2	TRBJ2-7	many	TGTGCCAGCAGCCAAGGCGGGAGGGCCTACGAGCAGTACTTC	CASSQGGRAYEQYF
TRBV24-1	TRBD2	TRBJ2-1	-	TGTGCCACCAGTGGAATCAGCGGGACTAGCGGTGGTAATGAGCAGTTCTTC	CATSGISGTSGGNEQFF
TRBV5-1	-	TRBJ1-2	many	TGCGCCAGCAGCTTGGGGGAGACCTATGGCTACACCTTC	CASSLGETYGYTF
TRBV5-1	-	TRBJ2-5	many	TGCGCCAGCAGCTTGGTAGCTCGGGGCGACCAAGAGACCCAGTACTTC	CASSLVARGDQETQYF
TRBV5-1	TRBD2	TRBJ2-7	many	TGCGCCAGCAGCTACACTAGCGGCTCCTACGAGCAGTACTTC	CASSYTSGSYEQYF
TRBV20-1	-	TRBJ1-2	few	TGCAGTGCTAGAATGGGATATGGCTACACCTTC	CSARMGYGYTF
TRBV11-3	TRBD2	TRBJ2-1	few	TGTGCCAGCAGCTTAGGCACTAGCGGGGCAAATGAGCAGTTCTTC	CASSLGTSGANEQFF
TRBV24-1	TRBD2	TRBJ2-1	many	TGTGCCACCGGGACTAGCGGATACAATGAGCAGTTCTTC	CATGTSGYNEQFF
TRBV21-1	-	TRBJ2-1	-	TGTGCCAGCAGTATCTTAGCAGACGTCTACAATGAGCAGTTCTTC	CASSILADVYNEQFF
TRBV19	-	TRBJ1-5	-	TGTGCCAGTAGTATTCAACAGGGCTACAATCAGCCCCAGCATTTT	CASSIQQGYNQPQHF
TRBV10-3	TRBD1	TRBJ1-2	few	TGTGCCATCAGTGAGTCCCGAGACAGGGCGAACTATGGCTACACCTTC	CAISESRDRANYGYTF
TRBV18	TRBD1	TRBJ1-5	many	TGTGCCAGCCAAGGTGGGACAGGGGGCTCCCATCAGCCCCAACATTTT	CASQGGTGGSHQPQHF
TRBV7-6	-	TRBJ2-5	many	TGTGCCAGCAGCTTAGCCACAGAGACCCAGTACTTC	CASSLATETQYF
TRBV3-1	-	TRBJ2-7	many	TGTGCCAGCAGCTTCACCGGGGTGAACGAGCAGTACTTC	CASSFTGVNEQYF
TRBV2	TRBD2	TRBJ2-2	-	TGTGCCAGCGGACTAGCGGGGGCGTCGACCGGGGAGCTGTTTTTT	CASGLAGASTGELFF
TRBV5-8	TRBD2	TRBJ2-1	-	TGTGCCAGCAGCTTGGAAGTAGCTAGCGGGAGTGGCGATGAGCAGTTCTTC	CASSLEVASGSGDEQFF
TRBV7-8	TRBD1	TRBJ2-7	many	TGTGCCAGCAGCTGGGGACAGGGGCTTGTCCAGAGCGAGCAGTACTTC	CASSWGQGLVQSEQYF